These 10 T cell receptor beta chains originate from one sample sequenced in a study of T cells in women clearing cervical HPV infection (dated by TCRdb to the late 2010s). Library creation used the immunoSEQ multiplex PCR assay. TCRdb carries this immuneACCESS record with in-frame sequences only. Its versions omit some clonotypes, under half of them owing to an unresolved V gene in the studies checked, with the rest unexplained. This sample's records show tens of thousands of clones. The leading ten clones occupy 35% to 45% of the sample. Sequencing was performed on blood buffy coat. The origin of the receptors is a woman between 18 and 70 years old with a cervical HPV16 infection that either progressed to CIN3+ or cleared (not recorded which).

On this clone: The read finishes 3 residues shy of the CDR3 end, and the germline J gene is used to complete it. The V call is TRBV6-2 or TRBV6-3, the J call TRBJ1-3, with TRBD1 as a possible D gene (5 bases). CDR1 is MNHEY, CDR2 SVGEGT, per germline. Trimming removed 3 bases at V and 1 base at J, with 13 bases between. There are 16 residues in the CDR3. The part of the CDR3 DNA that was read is TGTGCCAGCAGTTATAGGACGGGGGAATCTGGAAACACC. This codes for CASSYRTGESGNT. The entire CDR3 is CASSYRTGESGNTIYF.

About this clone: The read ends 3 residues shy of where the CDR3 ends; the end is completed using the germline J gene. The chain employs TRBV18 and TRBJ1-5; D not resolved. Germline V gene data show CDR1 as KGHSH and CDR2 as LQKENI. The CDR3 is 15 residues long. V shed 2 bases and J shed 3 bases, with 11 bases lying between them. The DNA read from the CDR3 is TGTGCCAGCTCACCAAACCGGGGAAACAATCAGCCC. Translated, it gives CASSPNRGNNQP. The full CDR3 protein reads CASSPNRGNNQPQHF.

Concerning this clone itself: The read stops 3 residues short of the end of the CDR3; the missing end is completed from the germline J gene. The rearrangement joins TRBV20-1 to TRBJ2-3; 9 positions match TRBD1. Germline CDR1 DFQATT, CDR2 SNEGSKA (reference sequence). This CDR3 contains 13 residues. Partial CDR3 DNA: TGCAGTGCTGCTGGGACAGGGCAAGAGACG. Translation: CSAAGTGQET. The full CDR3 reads CSAAGTGQETQYF.

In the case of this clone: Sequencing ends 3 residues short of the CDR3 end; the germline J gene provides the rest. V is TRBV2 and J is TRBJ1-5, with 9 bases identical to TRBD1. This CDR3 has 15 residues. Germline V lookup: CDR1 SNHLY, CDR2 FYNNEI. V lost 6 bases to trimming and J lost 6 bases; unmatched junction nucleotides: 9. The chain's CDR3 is CASRETGTGRQPQHF. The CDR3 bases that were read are TGTGCCAGCAGAGAAACCGGGACAGGGCGTCAGCCC.

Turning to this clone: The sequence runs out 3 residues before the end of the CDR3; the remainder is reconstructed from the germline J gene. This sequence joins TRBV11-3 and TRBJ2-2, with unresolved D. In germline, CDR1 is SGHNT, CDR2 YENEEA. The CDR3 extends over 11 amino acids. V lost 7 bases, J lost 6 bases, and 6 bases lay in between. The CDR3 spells CASTKAGELFF. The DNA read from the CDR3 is TGTGCCAGCACCAAGGCCGGGGAG.

CDR3: CASSLEGRSYGQYF. The CDR3 DNA, read in part, is TGTGCCAGCAGCTTAGAGGGGCGGAGCTATGGT. J is TRBJ2-4 and V is TRBV7-9, with D possibly TRBD1 on 5 matching bases. Coverage ceases 3 residues before the CDR3 finishes, and the germline J gene fills in the end. This CDR3 has 14 residues. Germline CDR1 is SEHNR and CDR2 is FQNEAQ (reference sequence).

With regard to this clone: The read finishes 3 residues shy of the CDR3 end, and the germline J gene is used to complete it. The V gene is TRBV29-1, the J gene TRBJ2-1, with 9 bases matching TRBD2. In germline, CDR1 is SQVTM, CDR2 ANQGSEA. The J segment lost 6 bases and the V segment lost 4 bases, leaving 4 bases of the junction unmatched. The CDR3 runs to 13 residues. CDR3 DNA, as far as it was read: TGCAGCGTTGTCCTAGCGGGATCCAATGAG. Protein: CSVVLAGSNE. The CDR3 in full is CSVVLAGSNEQFF.

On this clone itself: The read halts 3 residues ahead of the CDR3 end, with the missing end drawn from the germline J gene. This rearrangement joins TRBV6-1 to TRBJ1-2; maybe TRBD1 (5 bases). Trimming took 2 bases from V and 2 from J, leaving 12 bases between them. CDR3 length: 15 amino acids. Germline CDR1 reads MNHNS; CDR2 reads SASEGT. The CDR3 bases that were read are TGTGCCAGCAGTGAAAGGAGAGGGGCCAACTATGGC. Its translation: CASSERRGANYG. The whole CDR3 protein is CASSERRGANYGYTF.

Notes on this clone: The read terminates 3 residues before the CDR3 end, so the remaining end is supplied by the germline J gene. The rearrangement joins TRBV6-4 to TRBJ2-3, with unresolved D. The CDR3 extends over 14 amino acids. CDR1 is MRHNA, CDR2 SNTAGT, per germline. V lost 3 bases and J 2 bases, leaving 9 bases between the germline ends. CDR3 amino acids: CASSESQDTDTQYF. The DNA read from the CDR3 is TGTGCCAGCAGTGAGTCACAAGACACAGATACG.

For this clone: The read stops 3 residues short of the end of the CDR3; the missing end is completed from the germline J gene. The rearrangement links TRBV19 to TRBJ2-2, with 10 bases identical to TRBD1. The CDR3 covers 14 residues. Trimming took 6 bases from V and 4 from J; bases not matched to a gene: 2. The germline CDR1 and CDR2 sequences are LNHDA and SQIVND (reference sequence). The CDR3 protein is CASRGQGSTGELFF. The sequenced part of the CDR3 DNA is TGTGCCAGTAGGGGACAGGGGAGCACCGGGGAG.